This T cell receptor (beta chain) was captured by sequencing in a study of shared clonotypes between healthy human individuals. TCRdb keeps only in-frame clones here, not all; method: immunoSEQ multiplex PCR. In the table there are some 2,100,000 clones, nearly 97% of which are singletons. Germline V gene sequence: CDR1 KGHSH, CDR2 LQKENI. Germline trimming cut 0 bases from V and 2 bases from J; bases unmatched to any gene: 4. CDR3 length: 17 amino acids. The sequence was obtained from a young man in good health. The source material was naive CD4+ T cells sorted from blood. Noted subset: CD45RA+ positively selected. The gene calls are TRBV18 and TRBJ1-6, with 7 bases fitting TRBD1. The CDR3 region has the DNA TGTGCCAGCTCACCACCCTCGACAGGGACCTATAATTCACCCCTCCACTTT. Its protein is CASSPPSTGTYNSPLHF.